The sequence of this T cell receptor beta chain was determined in a study of blood T cell repertoires in COVID-19. Study summary: Some COVID-19 samples were acute and others convalescent; all came from the United States, Italy and Spain. PBMCs, B-cell-depleted T cells, or T cells were the source of the cDNA or gDNA that made up the material.

The data were produced by immunoSEQ multiplex PCR, yet TCRdb's version contains in-frame clones alone and is incomplete. Altogether 390,000 or so clones are present, 87% being singletons, with the ten largest covering less than 11%. Enrollment of patients from Seattle took place during active infection, with longitudinal follow-up. V lost 4 bases and J 0 bases, leaving 7 bases between the germline ends. Germline loops: CDR1 SGHNT, CDR2 YYREEE (reference sequence). The CDR3 loop spans 13 amino acids. The chain couples TRBV5-4 to TRBJ1-2; no reliable D call. What was sequenced was peripheral blood. This receptor was obtained from a woman under 40 with COVID-19, enrolled during active disease. The CDR3 DNA sequence: TGTGCCAGCAGCCCCGCGGCTAACTATGGCTACACCTTC. As protein: CASSPAANYGYTF.